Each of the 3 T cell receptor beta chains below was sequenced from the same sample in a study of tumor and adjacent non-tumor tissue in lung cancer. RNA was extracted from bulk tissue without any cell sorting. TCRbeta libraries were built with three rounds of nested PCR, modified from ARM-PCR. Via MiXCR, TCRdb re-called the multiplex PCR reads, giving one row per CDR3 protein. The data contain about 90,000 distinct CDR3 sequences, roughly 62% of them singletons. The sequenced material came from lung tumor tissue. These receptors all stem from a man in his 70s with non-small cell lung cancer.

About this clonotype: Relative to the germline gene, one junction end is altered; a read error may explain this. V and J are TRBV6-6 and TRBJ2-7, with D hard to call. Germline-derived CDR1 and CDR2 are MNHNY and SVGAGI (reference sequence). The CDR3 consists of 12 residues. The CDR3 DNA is TGTGCTAGCAGTTATGGCCCCTGGAGGCAGTACTTC. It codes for CASSYGPWRQYF.

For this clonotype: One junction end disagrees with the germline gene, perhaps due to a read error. CDR3 loop: CASSYSWGNEQCF. The CDR3 DNA is TGTGCCAGCAGTTACTCATGGGGGAACGAGCAGTGCTTC. The chain links TRBV6-6 to TRBJ2-7, with D tentatively TRBD1 or TRBD2 (5 bases each). The CDR3 consists of 13 residues. In germline, CDR1 is MNHNY, CDR2 SVGAGI (reference sequence).

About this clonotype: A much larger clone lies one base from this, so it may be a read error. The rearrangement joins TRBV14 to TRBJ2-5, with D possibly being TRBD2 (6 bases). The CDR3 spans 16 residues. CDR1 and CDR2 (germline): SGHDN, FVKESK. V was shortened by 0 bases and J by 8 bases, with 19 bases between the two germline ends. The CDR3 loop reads CASSQDSAATRDTQYF. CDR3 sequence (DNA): TGTGCCAGCAGCCAAGATTCGGCAGCCACGCGGGATACCCAGTACTTC.